There are many counts of the clone carrying this T cell receptor beta chain. Its specificity is unknown. Original methodology: Researchers built a distant-metastasis classifier for papillary thyroid cancer that drew on CDR3 differences across clinicopathological groups. From the PCR reads, TCRdb re-called clones with MiXCR. The V and J calls were determined by TCRdb, not by the authors. Altogether around 30,000 clones are present, 15% to 20% being singletons, with the ten largest covering about 5%. This record comes from a study of metastatic and nonmetastatic thyroid tumors. Study details: Across peripheral blood and tumor or nodule tissue samples taken from malignant and benign thyroid patients, the repertoires were compared with one another. The study's findings and limits: Benign nodules were reported to have significantly lower TCR beta diversity than malignant thyroid tumors, in blood and tumor.

There were no patients who had received any treatment before thyroid surgery. Sample: blood. This receptor was identified in a female donor with papillary thyroid cancer or a benign thyroid nodule (not recorded which). Some clones in this sample may be carry-over from other donors' samples.

The DNA for the CDR3 is TGCAGTGCTCCCGGGACAGGGCTTAATGAGCAGTTCTTC. This codes for CSAPGTGLNEQFF. The chain links TRBV20-1 to TRBJ2-1; 9 bases agree with TRBD1. Trimming cost V 5 bases and J 7 bases; bases outside gene matches: 6. Germline V gene sequence: CDR1 DFQATT, CDR2 SNEGSKA (reference sequence). The CDR3 runs to 13 residues.